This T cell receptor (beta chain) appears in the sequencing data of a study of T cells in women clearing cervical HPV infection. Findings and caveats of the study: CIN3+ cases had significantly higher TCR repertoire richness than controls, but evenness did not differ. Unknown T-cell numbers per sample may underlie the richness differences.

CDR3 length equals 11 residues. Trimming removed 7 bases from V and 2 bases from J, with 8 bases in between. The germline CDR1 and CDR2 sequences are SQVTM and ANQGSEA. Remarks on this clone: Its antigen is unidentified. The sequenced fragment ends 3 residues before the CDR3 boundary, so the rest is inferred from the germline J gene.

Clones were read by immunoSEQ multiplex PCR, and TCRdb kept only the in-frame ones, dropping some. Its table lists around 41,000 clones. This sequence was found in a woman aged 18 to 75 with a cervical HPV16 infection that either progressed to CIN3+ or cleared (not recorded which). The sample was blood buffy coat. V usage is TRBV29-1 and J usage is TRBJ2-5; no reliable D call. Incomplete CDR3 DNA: TGCAGCGCCGTCGGGCAAGAGACC. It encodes CSAVGQET. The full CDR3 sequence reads CSAVGQETQYF.